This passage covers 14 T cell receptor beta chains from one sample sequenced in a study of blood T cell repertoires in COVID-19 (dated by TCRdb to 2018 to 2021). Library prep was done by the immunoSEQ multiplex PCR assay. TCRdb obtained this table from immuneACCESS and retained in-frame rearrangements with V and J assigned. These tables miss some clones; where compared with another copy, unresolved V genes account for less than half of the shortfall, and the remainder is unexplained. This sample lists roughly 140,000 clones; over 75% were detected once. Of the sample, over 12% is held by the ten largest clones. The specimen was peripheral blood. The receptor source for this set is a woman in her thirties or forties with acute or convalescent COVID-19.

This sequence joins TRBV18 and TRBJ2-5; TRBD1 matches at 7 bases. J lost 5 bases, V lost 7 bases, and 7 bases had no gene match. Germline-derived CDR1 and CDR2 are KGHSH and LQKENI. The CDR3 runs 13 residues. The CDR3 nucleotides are TGTGCCAGCTGCCGGGACAGTCGGGAGACCCAGTACTTC. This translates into CASCRDSRETQYF.

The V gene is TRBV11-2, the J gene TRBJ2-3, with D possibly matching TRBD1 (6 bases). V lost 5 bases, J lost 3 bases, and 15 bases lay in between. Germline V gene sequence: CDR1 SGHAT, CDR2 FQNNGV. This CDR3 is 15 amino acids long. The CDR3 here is CASSHRVSLTDTQYF. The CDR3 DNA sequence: TGTGCCAGCAGCCACAGGGTATCGTTGACAGATACGCAGTATTTT.

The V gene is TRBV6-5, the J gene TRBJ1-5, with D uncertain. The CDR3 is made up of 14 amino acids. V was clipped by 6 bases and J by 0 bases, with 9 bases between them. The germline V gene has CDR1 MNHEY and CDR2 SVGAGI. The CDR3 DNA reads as TGTGCCAGCAGCCCGACATTTAGCAATCAGCCCCAGCATTTT. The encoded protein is CASSPTFSNQPQHF.

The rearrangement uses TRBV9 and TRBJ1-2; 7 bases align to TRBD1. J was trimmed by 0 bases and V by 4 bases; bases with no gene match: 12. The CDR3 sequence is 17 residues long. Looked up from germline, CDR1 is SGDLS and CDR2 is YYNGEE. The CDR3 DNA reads TGTGCCAGCAGCCCTAGGACAGGTGATGCTCCTAACTATGGCTACACCTTC. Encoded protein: CASSPRTGDAPNYGYTF.

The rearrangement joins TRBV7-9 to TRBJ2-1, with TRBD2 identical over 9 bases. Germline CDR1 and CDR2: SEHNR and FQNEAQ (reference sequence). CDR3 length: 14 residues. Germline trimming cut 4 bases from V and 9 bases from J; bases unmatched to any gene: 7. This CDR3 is CASSSRAGGLEQFF. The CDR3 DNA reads TGTGCCAGCAGCTCCCGGGCGGGAGGGCTTGAGCAGTTCTTC.

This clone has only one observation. The DNA of the CDR3 is TGTGCCAGCAGCTCCCGGACAGTAGGAGATACGCAGTATTTT. It specifies CASSSRTVGDTQYF. The rearrangement links TRBV11-3 to TRBJ2-3; tentative D call: TRBD1 (6 bases). CDR1 is SGHNT, CDR2 YENEEA, per germline. The CDR3 is made up of 14 amino acids. Trimming left V 4 bases short and J 5 bases short, with 13 bases between. Looking up the rest from reference TRBV11-3 and TRBJ2-3 gives the full variable domain: EAGVVQSPRYKIIEKKQPVAFWCNPISGHNTLYWYLQNLGQGPELLIRYENEEAVDDSQLPKDRFSAERLKGVDSTLKIQPAELGDSAVYLCASSSRTVGDTQYFGPGTRLTVL.

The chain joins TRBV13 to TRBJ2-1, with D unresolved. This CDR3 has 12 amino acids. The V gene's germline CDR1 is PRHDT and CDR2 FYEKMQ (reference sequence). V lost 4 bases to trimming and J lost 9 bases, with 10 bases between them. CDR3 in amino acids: CASSSLVSEQFF. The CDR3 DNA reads TGTGCCAGCAGCTCTCTAGTATCTGAGCAGTTCTTC.

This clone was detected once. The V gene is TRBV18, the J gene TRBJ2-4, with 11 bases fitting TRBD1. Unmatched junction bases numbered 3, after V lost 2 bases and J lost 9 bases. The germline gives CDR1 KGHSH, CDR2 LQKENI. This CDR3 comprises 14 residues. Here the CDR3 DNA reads TGTGCCAGCTCACCAACCGGGACAGGGGGCATTCAGTACTTC. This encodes CASSPTGTGGIQYF.

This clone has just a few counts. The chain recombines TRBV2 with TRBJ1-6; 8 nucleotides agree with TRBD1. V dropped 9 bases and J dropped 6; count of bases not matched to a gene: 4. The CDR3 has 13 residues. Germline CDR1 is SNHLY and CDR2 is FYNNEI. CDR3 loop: CASYRGVNSPLHF. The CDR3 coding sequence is TGTGCCAGTTACAGGGGGGTTAATTCACCCCTCCACTTT. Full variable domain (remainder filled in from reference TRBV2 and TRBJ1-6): EPEVTQTPSHQVTQMGQEVILRCVPISNHLYFYWYRQILGQKVEFLVSFYNNEISEKSEIFDDQFSVERPDGSNFTLKIRSTKLEDSAMYFCASYRGVNSPLHFGNGTRLTVT.

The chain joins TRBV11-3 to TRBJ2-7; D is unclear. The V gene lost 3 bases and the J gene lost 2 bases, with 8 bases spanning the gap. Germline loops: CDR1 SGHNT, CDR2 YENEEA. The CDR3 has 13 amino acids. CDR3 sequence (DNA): TGTGCCAGCAGCTTTGGTCGGGCCTACGAGCAGTACTTC. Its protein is CASSFGRAYEQYF.

The CDR3 sequence: CASSAQTATNEKLFF. The CDR3 DNA is TGTGCCAGCAGCGCGCAGACAGCAACTAATGAAAAACTGTTTTTT. J is TRBJ1-4 and V is TRBV5-4, with a weak D call TRBD1 (5 bases). V lost 4 bases, J lost 0 bases, and 10 bases lay in between. The CDR3 contains 15 residues. Germline CDR1 SGHNT, CDR2 YYREEE (reference sequence).

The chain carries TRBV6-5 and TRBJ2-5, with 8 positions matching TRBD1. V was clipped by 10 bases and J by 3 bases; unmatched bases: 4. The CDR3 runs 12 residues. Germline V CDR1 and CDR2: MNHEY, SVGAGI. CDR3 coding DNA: TGTGCCATTCAGGACAGGGAAGAGACCCAGTACTTC. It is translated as CAIQDREETQYF.

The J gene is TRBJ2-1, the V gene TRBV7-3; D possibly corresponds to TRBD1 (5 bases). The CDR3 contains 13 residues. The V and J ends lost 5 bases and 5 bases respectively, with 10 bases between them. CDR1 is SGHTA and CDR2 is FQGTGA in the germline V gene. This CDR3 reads CASSLDTDNEQFF. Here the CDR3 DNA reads TGTGCCAGCAGCCTGGACACGGACAATGAGCAGTTCTTC.

Here the CDR3 DNA reads TGTGCCTGGAGTGCATACAGGGATGGCTACACCTTC. Its translation: CAWSAYRDGYTF. V gene TRBV30 combines with J gene TRBJ1-2, with a tentative D call TRBD1 (6 bases). V lost 1 base and J lost 6, with 9 bases in between. The CDR3 is made up of 12 amino acids. CDR1 is GTSNPN and CDR2 is SVGIG in the germline V gene (reference sequence).